Here is one TCR beta chain with its context. Its specificity is unknown. Assay: immunoSEQ multiplex PCR; the TCRdb copy retains only in-frame clones and omits some. The sample consists of roughly 50,000 clones, around 82% of them appearing once. These data come from a study of PD-1 blockade in classical Hodgkin lymphoma. Study at large: Intravenous nivolumab at 3 mg/kg was given to patients every 2 weeks.

V dropped 1 base and J dropped 8 bases, with 4 bases sitting between them. CDR1 and CDR2 (germline): SGHAT, FQNNGV. This CDR3 has 11 amino acids. Findings of the study overall: Among the patients, those starting nivolumab under 1 year after ASCT were excluded.

Every patient experienced relapse after autologous stem cell transplantation, and brentuximab vedotin exposure varied. The receptor's source is a human donor with classical Hodgkin lymphoma. The specimen comprised peripheral blood mononuclear cells (PBMCs), sampled before the second cycle of nivolumab. J is TRBJ2-3 and V is TRBV11-2, with no clear D. The CDR3 DNA reads TGTGCCAGCAGCTTAGCGGTTACGCAGTATTTT. It codes for CASSLAVTQYF.